The 18 T cell receptor beta chains in this list originate from one sample, sequenced in a study of cytomegalovirus exposure and HLA in healthy donors. Sequenced by immunoSEQ multiplex PCR; TCRdb stores in-frame clones only, minus some. The sample holds 150,000 to 180,000 clones; around 88% are singletons and the top ten take around 22%. What was sequenced was PBMCs. These receptors were collected from a man between 18 and 35 years old in good health and CMV-seropositive.

The V gene is TRBV7-3, the J gene TRBJ2-2; TRBD2 agrees at 7 bases. V lost 1 base to trimming and J lost 0 bases; unmatched junction nucleotides: 2. CDR1 is SGHTA and CDR2 is FQGTGA in the germline V gene. CDR3 length equals 16 residues. The DNA for the CDR3 is TGTGCCAGCAGCTTAAATCTAGCGGCGAACACCGGGGAGCTGTTTTTT. Translating it yields CASSLNLAANTGELFF.

The V call is TRBV7-7, the J call TRBJ2-3; no firm D call. Trimming left V 5 bases short and J 4 bases short, with 10 bases between. The CDR3 runs to 13 residues. Germline loops: CDR1 SSHAT, CDR2 FNYEAQ (reference sequence). CDR3 protein: CASSQHQSDTQYF. CDR3 in DNA: TGTGCCAGCAGCCAACACCAATCAGATACGCAGTATTTT.

The J gene is TRBJ1-2, the V gene TRBV7-9; 8 nucleotides line up with TRBD1. Trimming took 1 base from V and 4 from J; bases not matched to a gene: 5. CDR3 size: 15 residues. The germline V gene has CDR1 SEHNR and CDR2 FQNEAQ (reference sequence). The CDR3 sequence is CASSLGGTGLYGYTF. Here the CDR3 DNA reads TGTGCCAGCAGCTTAGGTGGGACAGGCCTCTATGGCTACACCTTC.

The chain employs TRBV7-2 and TRBJ2-1; a possible D gene is TRBD2 (6 bases). The CDR3 covers 13 residues. Germline CDR1 reads SGHTA; CDR2 reads FQGNSA. Trimming removed 3 bases at V and 8 bases at J, with 11 bases between. CDR3 residues: CASSFYGSDEQFF. CDR3 DNA: TGTGCCAGCAGCTTTTACGGGAGCGATGAGCAGTTCTTC.

The chain employs TRBV6-1 and TRBJ2-3; D not resolved. The ends were cut back, 3 bases at V and 2 bases at J, with 12 bases in the middle. There are 15 residues in the CDR3. The V gene's germline CDR1 is MNHNS and CDR2 SASEGT. The DNA of the CDR3 is TGTGCCAGCAGTGAGTGGCACCGTACCACAGATACGCAGTATTTT. Translation: CASSEWHRTTDTQYF.

This sequence joins TRBV30 and TRBJ1-4; D is unclear. The CDR3 sequence is 11 residues long. Germline V gene sequence: CDR1 GTSNPN, CDR2 SVGIG (reference sequence). The V end was cut by 8 bases, the J end by 7 bases, with 11 bases between. CDR3 amino acids: CAVSGGEKLFF. CDR3 coding DNA: TGTGCCGTCTCAGGTGGTGAAAAACTGTTTTTT.

The J gene is TRBJ1-2, the V gene TRBV7-2, with a tentative D call TRBD1 (5 bases). Trimming stripped 1 base from V and 2 bases from J, with 11 bases between. CDR3 length equals 15 residues. The germline V gene has CDR1 SGHTA and CDR2 FQGNSA. The CDR3 reads CASSLVPGGNYGYTF. DNA of the CDR3: TGTGCCAGCAGCTTAGTCCCGGGGGGGAACTATGGCTACACCTTC.

The chain couples TRBV7-9 to TRBJ2-3, with D perhaps matching TRBD2 (6 bases). Germline CDR1 and CDR2: SEHNR and FQNEAQ (reference sequence). There are 14 residues in the CDR3. The V and J ends lost 5 bases and 6 bases respectively, with 15 bases between them. The CDR3 region has the DNA TGTGCCAGCAGCACGTGGGGGGTCGAGGATACGCAGTATTTT. This encodes CASSTWGVEDTQYF.

The chain recombines TRBV7-9 with TRBJ2-7; TRBD2 aligns across 9 bases. This CDR3 is built from 14 residues. Germline V gene sequence: CDR1 SEHNR, CDR2 FQNEAQ (reference sequence). V dropped 5 bases and J dropped 5; count of bases not matched to a gene: 7. The CDR3 bases are TGTGCCAGCAGCCCCGAGGCGGGAGGGAACGAGCAGTACTTC. Translating gives CASSPEAGGNEQYF.

This chain connects TRBV18 to TRBJ1-3; TRBD1 matches 9 bases. The junction had 10 bases not matched to a gene; V was cut back by 6 bases and J by 4 bases. CDR1 is KGHSH, CDR2 LQKENI, per germline. The CDR3 runs 16 residues. DNA of the CDR3: TGTGCCAGCTCTCCCGCGGGACAGGGAATCGGAAACACCATATATTTT. Its protein is CASSPAGQGIGNTIYF.

The chain combines TRBV10-2 with TRBJ2-7, with 10 bases fitting TRBD1. The junction had 5 bases not matched to a gene; V was cut back by 3 bases and J by 0 bases. The CDR3 runs to 16 residues. Germline V CDR1 and CDR2: WSHSY, SAAADI. Here the CDR3 DNA reads TGCGCCAGCAGTGAAGCCGGGGACAGGGGCTCCTACGAGCAGTACTTC. It encodes CASSEAGDRGSYEQYF.

The rearrangement links TRBV7-9 to TRBJ2-3, with D uncertain. V lost 5 bases and J lost 1, with 7 bases in between. The CDR3 extends over 13 amino acids. Looked up from germline, CDR1 is SEHNR and CDR2 is FQNEAQ (reference sequence). The CDR3 loop reads CASSPQGTDTQYF. CDR3 DNA: TGTGCCAGCAGCCCCCAGGGCACAGATACGCAGTATTTT.

The genes are TRBV10-3 and TRBJ2-7; 9 nucleotides align to TRBD2. V lost 2 bases, J lost 2 bases, and 4 bases stayed unmatched. This CDR3 is 15 amino acids long. Germline CDR1 ENHRY, CDR2 SYGVKD. CDR3 bases: TGTGCCATCAGTGAGAGGAGCGGGAGGACCTACGAGCAGTACTTC. Protein sequence: CAISERSGRTYEQYF.

This clone occurred once. The CDR3 reads CASSFLLAASYEQYF. In DNA form, the CDR3 reads TGTGCCAGCAGCTTCCTACTAGCGGCCAGCTACGAGCAGTACTTC. V usage is TRBV7-9 and J usage is TRBJ2-7; 8 nucleotides line up with TRBD2. V lost 3 bases, J lost 3 bases, and 7 bases stayed unmatched. In germline, CDR1 is SEHNR, CDR2 FQNEAQ (reference sequence). The CDR3 loop spans 15 amino acids.

CDR3 amino acids: CASSLAPSSHEQFF. The DNA for the CDR3 is TGTGCCAGCAGCCTCGCCCCCTCGAGCCATGAGCAGTTCTTC. This sequence joins TRBV7-9 and TRBJ2-1; D gene unclear. The CDR3 is 14 residues long. The germline V gene encodes CDR1 SEHNR and CDR2 FQNEAQ (reference sequence). The ends were cut back, 5 bases at V and 8 bases at J, with 16 bases in the middle.

Only one count was recorded for this clone. The V call is TRBV19, the J call TRBJ1-1, with D unresolved. V was cut by 11 bases and J by 1 base, with 11 bases left in between. The CDR3 sequence is 12 residues long. The V gene's germline CDR1 is LNHDA and CDR2 SQIVND (reference sequence). CDR3 in DNA: TGTGCCGTGCGTGGAGAGAACACTGAAGCTTTCTTT. Translated, it gives CAVRGENTEAFF. Combining the CDR3 with reference TRBV19 and TRBJ1-1 gives the whole variable domain DGGITQSPKYLFRKEGQNVTLSCEQNLNHDAMYWYRQDPGQGLRLIYYSQIVNDFQKGDIAEGYSVSREKKESFPLTVTSAQKNPTAFYLCAVRGENTEAFFGQGTRLTVV.

The CDR3 here is CASSIGAGAGNQPQHF. The DNA for the CDR3 is TGTGCCAGTAGTATAGGAGCAGGGGCTGGCAATCAGCCCCAGCATTTT. This rearrangement joins TRBV19 to TRBJ1-5; tentatively, D is TRBD1 (6 bases). CDR1 LNHDA and CDR2 SQIVND come from the germline V gene (reference sequence). The CDR3 consists of 16 residues. Trimming cost V 1 base and J 2 bases, with 12 bases left between them.

The V gene is TRBV4-1, the J gene TRBJ1-2; the match to TRBD1 covers 9 bases. The CDR3 has 16 amino acids. The germline V gene has CDR1 MGHRA and CDR2 YSYEKL. V dropped 2 bases and J dropped 8; count of bases not matched to a gene: 12. CDR3 nucleotides: TGCGCCAGCAGCCAAACCAAGCCGGGACAGGGAAGGGGCTACACCTTC. The encoded protein is CASSQTKPGQGRGYTF.